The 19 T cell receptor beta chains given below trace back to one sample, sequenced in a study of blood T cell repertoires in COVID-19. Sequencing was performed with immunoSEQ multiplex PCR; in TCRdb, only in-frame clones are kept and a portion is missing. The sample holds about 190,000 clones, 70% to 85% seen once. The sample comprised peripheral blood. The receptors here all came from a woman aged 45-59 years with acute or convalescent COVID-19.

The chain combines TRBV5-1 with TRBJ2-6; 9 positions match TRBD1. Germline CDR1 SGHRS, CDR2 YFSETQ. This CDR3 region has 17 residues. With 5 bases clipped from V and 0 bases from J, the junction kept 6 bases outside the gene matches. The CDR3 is CASSGGTGSSGANVLTF. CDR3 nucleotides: TGCGCCAGCAGTGGGGGGACAGGGAGCTCTGGGGCCAACGTCCTGACTTTC. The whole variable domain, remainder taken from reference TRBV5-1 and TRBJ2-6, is KAGVTQTPRYLIKTRGQQVTLSCSPISGHRSVSWYQQTPGQGLQFLFEYFSETQRNKGNFPGRFSGRQFSNSRSEMNVSTLELGDSALYLCASSGGTGSSGANVLTFGAGSRLTVL.

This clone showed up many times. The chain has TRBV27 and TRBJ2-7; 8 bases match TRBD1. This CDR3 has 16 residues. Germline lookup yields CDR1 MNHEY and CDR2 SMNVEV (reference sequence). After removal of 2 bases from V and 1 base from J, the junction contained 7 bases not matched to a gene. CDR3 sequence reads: CASSLRVGTGSYEQYF. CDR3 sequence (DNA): TGTGCCAGCAGTTTAAGGGTAGGGACAGGATCCTACGAGCAGTACTTC.

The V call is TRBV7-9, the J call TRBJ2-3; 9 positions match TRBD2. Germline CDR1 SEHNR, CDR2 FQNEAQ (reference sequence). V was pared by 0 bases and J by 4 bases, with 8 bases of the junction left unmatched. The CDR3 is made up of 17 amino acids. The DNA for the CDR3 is TGTGCCAGCAGCTTAGCGGGTAGCGGGAGAGTCGCAGATACGCAGTATTTT. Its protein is CASSLAGSGRVADTQYF. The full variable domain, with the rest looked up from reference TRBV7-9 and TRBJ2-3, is DTGVSQNPRHKITKRGQNVTFRCDPISEHNRLYWYRQTLGQGPEFLTYFQNEAQLEKSRLLSDRFSAERPKGSFSTLEIQRTEQGDSAMYLCASSLAGSGRVADTQYFGPGTRLTVL.

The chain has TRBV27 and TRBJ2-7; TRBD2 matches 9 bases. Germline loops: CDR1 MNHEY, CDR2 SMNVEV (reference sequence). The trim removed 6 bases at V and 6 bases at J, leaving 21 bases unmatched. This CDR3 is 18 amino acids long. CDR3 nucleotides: TGTGCCAGCAGCCCCAGGGAAAAAGAGAACGGACTAGCGTCCGAGCAGTACTTC. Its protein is CASSPREKENGLASEQYF.

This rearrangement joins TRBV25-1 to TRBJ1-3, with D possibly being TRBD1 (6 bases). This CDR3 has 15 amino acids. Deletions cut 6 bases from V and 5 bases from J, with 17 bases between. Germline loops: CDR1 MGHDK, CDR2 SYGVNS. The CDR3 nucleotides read TGTGCCAGCAGAGAGGGACACGGCCAGAGAAACACCATATATTTT. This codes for CASREGHGQRNTIYF.

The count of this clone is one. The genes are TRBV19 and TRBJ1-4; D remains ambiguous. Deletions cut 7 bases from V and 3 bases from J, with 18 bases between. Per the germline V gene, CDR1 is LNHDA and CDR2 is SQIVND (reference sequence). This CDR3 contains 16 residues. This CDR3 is CASTRGVELPNEKLFF. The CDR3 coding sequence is TGTGCCAGTACTAGAGGAGTGGAGCTCCCTAATGAAAAACTGTTTTTT. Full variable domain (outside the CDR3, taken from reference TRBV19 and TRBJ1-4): DGGITQSPKYLFRKEGQNVTLSCEQNLNHDAMYWYRQDPGQGLRLIYYSQIVNDFQKGDIAEGYSVSREKKESFPLTVTSAQKNPTAFYLCASTRGVELPNEKLFFGSGTQLSVL.

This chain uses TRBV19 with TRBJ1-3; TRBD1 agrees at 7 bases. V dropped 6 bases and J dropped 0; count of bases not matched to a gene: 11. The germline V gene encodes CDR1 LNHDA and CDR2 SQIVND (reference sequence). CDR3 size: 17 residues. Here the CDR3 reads CASSRDSLSYSGNTIYF. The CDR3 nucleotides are TGTGCCAGTAGCCGGGACAGCCTCTCGTACTCTGGAAACACCATATATTTT.

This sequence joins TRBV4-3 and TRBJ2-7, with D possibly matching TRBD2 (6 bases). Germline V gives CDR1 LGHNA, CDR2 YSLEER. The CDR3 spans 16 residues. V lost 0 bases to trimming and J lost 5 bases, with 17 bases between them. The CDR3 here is CASSQEVGLRTDEQYF. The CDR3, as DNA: TGCGCCAGCAGCCAAGAAGTGGGACTTAGGACGGACGAGCAGTACTTC.

CDR3 amino acids: CASSPFGEGLKNIQYF. CDR3 DNA: TGTGCCAGCAGCCCTTTCGGGGAGGGGCTCAAAAACATTCAGTACTTC. The rearrangement uses TRBV14 and TRBJ2-4, with 7 bases matching TRBD2. V lost 4 bases and J lost 3; bases outside the gene matches: 9. Germline V gene lookup returns CDR1 SGHDN and CDR2 FVKESK. The CDR3 runs 16 residues.

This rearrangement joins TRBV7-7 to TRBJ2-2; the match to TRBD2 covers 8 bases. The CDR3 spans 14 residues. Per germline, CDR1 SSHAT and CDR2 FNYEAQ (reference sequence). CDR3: CASHKMTSAGELFF. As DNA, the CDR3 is TGTGCTAGCCATAAAATGACTAGCGCCGGGGAGCTGTTTTTT.

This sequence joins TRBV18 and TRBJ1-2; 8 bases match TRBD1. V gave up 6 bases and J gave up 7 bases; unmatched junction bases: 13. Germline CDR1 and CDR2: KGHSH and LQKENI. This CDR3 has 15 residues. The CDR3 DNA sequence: TGTGCCAGCTCTCCCGATCAGGGGGCCCTGCTTGGCTACACCTTC. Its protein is CASSPDQGALLGYTF.

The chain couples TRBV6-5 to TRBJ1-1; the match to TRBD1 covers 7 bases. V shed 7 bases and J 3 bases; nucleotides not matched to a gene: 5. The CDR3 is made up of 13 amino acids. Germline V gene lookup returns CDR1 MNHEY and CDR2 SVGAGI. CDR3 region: CASTDRVYTEAFF. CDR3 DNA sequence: TGTGCCAGCACCGACAGGGTTTACACTGAAGCTTTCTTT.

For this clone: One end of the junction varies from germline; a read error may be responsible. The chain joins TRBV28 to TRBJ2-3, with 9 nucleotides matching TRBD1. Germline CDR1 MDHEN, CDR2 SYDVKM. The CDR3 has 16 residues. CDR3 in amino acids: CASGLAGQGLTDTQYF. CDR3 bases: TGTGCCAGCGGTTTGGCCGGACAGGGGCTAACAGATACGCAGTATTTT. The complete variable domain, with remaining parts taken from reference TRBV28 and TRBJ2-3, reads DVKVTQSSRYLVKRTGEKVFLECVQDMDHENMFWYRQDPGLGLRLIYFSYDVKMKEKGDIPEGYSVSREKKERFSLILESASTNQTSMYLCASGLAGQGLTDTQYFGPGTRLTVL.

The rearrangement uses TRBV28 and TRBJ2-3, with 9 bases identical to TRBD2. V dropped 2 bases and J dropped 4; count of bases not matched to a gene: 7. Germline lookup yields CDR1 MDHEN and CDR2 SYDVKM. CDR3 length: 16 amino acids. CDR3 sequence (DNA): TGTGCCAGCAGTTTAGGAGGCGGGGGGGCCCCAGATACGCAGTATTTT. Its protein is CASSLGGGGAPDTQYF.

The CDR3 loop is CASSFTIPPSPLHF. CDR3 sequence (DNA): TGTGCCAGCAGCTTCACTATCCCCCCTTCACCCCTCCACTTT. The chain is built from TRBV7-6 and TRBJ1-6; no clear D gene. Trimming cost V 3 bases and J 9 bases, with 12 bases left between them. Germline CDR1 SGHVS, CDR2 FNYEAQ. The CDR3 runs 14 residues.

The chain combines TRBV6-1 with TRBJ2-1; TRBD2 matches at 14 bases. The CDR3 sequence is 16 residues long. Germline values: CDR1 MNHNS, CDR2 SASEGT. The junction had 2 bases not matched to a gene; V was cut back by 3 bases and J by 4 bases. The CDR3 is CASSEGLAGVYNEQFF. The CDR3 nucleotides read TGTGCCAGCAGTGAGGGACTAGCGGGAGTTTACAATGAGCAGTTCTTC.

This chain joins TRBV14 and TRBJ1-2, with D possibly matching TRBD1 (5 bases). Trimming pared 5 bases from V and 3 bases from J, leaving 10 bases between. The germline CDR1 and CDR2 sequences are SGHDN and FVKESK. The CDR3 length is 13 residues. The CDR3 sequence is CASSGLGDYGYTF. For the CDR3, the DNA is TGTGCCAGCAGCGGATTAGGGGACTATGGCTACACCTTC.

The CDR3 DNA reads TGTGCCAGCAGCTGGGCTAGCGGGAGGAGCTCCTACAATGAGCAGTTCTTC. Residues: CASSWASGRSSYNEQFF. V is TRBV5-4 and J is TRBJ2-1; 11 nucleotides align to TRBD2. CDR1 and CDR2 from the germline V gene are SGHNT and YYREEE (reference sequence). J was trimmed by 0 bases and V by 3 bases; bases with no gene match: 5. The CDR3 runs to 17 residues.

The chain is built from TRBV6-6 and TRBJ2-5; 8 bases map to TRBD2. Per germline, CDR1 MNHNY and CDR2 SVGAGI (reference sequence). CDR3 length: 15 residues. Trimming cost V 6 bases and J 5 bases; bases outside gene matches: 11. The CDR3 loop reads CASRRDSGVRETQYF. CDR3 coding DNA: TGTGCCAGCAGGAGGGATAGCGGGGTCCGGGAGACCCAGTACTTC.